This TCR beta chain originates from a study of blood T cell repertoires in COVID-19. Study at large: Researchers got acute and convalescent COVID-19 samples from the United States, Italy and Spain. PBMCs, B-cell-depleted T cells, or T cells provided the cDNA or gDNA that made up the material.

CDR1 is GTSNPN and CDR2 is SVGIG in the germline V gene (reference sequence). V lost 1 base, J lost 6 bases, and 5 bases stayed unmatched. This CDR3 has 15 amino acids. This clone has just one count. In the original processing: Estimates of nucleated cell counts were drawn from the amplification of reference gene primers. Measured with immunoSEQ multiplex PCR; TCRdb has only the in-frame clones, and not every one. The D gene and trimming were derived from the DNA, and the V and J assignments and clone size from that table. This table holds about 210,000 clones, 89% found once. The receptor's source is a middle-aged woman with acute or convalescent COVID-19. The sequencing sample was made of peripheral blood. The rearrangement uses TRBV30 and TRBJ1-5; 11 nucleotides match TRBD1. CDR3 nucleotides: TGTGCCTGGAGTGGTAGTGGGACAGGGGGTCAGCCCCAGCATTTT. It yields the protein CAWSGSGTGGQPQHF. The entire variable domain, with the rest obtained from reference TRBV30 and TRBJ1-5, is as follows: SQTIHQWPATLVQPVGSPLSLECTVEGTSNPNLYWYRQAAGRGLQLLFYSVGIGQISSEVPQNLSASRPQDRQFILSSKKLLLSDSGFYLCAWSGSGTGGQPQHFGDGTRLSIL.